The 20 T cell receptor beta chains reported below all come from one sample, sequenced in a study of blood T cells in healthy people across ages (dated by TCRdb to between 2015 and 2016). Receptor libraries were prepared by 5' RACE. Sequencing was performed on an Illumina HiSeq 2500. A second roughly 7 to 11 cycle PCR used a sample-barcoded 5' primer and a J-beta primer mix. TCRdb trimmed the raw reads at Q25, called clones with MiXCR and kept productive beta chains. One record per CDR3 amino acid sequence lists the most common genes and DNA. The sample has approximately 490,000 distinct CDR3 sequences on record, more than 20% of them singletons. Jointly, the top ten make up approximately 8.7% of the sample. These data were likewise used in another study, on T cells of mothers and their children.

The specimen sequenced was blood. These receptors came from a boy between 10 and 17 years old in good health.

This clonotype was observed at least ten times. The rearrangement uses TRBV4-3 and TRBJ2-1; 15 bases agree with TRBD2. The CDR3 runs 16 residues. Looked up from germline, CDR1 is LGHNA and CDR2 is YSLEER. Germline trimming cut 0 bases from V and 9 bases from J; bases unmatched to any gene: 3. The CDR3 here is CASSQEGLAGGIEQFF. The DNA of the CDR3 is TGCGCCAGCAGCCAAGAGGGACTAGCGGGAGGAATTGAGCAGTTCTTC.

The sample holds a few counts of this clonotype. The chain is built from TRBV7-3 and TRBJ1-5; no clear D. V lost 2 bases and J 7 bases, leaving 9 bases between the germline ends. CDR3 length equals 13 residues. The germline V gene has CDR1 SGHTA and CDR2 FQGTGA. The CDR3, as DNA: TGTGCCAGCAGCTTATTCGGTGGCCAGCCCCAGCATTTT. Protein: CASSLFGGQPQHF.

This clonotype was detected only a few times. The chain links TRBV15 to TRBJ1-2, with no clear D. V dropped 5 bases and J dropped 3 bases, with 10 bases sitting between them. CDR3 length: 13 residues. From germline, CDR1 is LNHNV and CDR2 YYDKDF (reference sequence). The CDR3 DNA reads TGTGCCACCAGCTTCGACGGGGACTATGGCTACACCTTC. It encodes CATSFDGDYGYTF.

This clonotype was found a few times. This sequence joins TRBV6-1 and TRBJ2-5; TRBD1 aligns across 8 bases. The tail of the sequence fits TRBJ2-7 better, so the J call may be wrong. Per germline, CDR1 MNHNS and CDR2 SASEGT. The CDR3 runs 15 residues. This chain's CDR3 is CASSSSDRGYYEQYF. The DNA of the CDR3 is TGTGCCAGCAGTAGTAGCGACAGGGGATACTACGAGCAGTACTTC.

This clonotype was seen a handful of times. The chain has TRBV5-7 and TRBJ2-5; 9 bases line up with TRBD2. Near its end, the DNA agrees better with TRBJ2-7, so the J call may be wrong. TRBV5-7 is an ORF, and what it does is uncertain. The CDR3 totals 17 residues. CDR3 DNA: TGTGCCAGCAGCTTGAGGGTTAGCGGGAGTGTACGCTACGAGCAGTACTTC. This codes for CASSLRVSGSVRYEQYF.

The V gene is TRBV20-1, the J gene TRBJ2-7, with a tentative D call TRBD1 (5 bases). The V gene's germline CDR1 is DFQATT and CDR2 SNEGSKA (reference sequence). V lost 3 bases and J lost 6, with 12 bases in between. CDR3 length equals 12 residues. The chain's CDR3 is CSARGPQVEQYF. In DNA, the CDR3 is TGCAGTGCTAGGGGGCCCCAGGTCGAGCAGTACTTC.

V and J are TRBV20-1 and TRBJ2-7; a weak D match, TRBD2 (6 bases). This CDR3 is 15 amino acids long. The ends were cut back, 0 bases at V and 0 bases at J, with 12 bases in the middle. Per germline, CDR1 DFQATT and CDR2 SNEGSKA (reference sequence). CDR3 protein: CSARDLGGASYEQYF. The CDR3 coding sequence is TGCAGTGCTAGAGATTTAGGCGGGGCCTCCTACGAGCAGTACTTC.

This clonotype was counted a few times. The chain couples TRBV4-3 to TRBJ1-3; TRBD1 might be the D (5 bases). This CDR3 contains 14 residues. The germline gives CDR1 LGHNA, CDR2 YSLEER. The V and J ends lost 3 bases and 4 bases respectively, with 10 bases between them. The CDR3 here is CASSQASGGNTIYF. The CDR3 nucleotides read TGCGCCAGCAGCCAGGCTTCAGGGGGAAACACCATATATTTT.

The CDR3 nucleotides read TGCGCCAGCAGCCAAGACAGGGGGCAGTCAGATACGCAGTATTTT. Protein product: CASSQDRGQSDTQYF. The rearrangement links TRBV4-3 to TRBJ2-3; TRBD1 matches at 8 bases. CDR3 length equals 15 residues. V trimming: 0 bases; J trimming: 4 bases; junction bases outside the gene matches: 3. Germline V gives CDR1 LGHNA, CDR2 YSLEER.

The chain has TRBV20-1 and TRBJ2-5, with D perhaps matching TRBD1 (6 bases). The germline gives CDR1 DFQATT, CDR2 SNEGSKA (reference sequence). The CDR3 has 13 residues. The CDR3 nucleotides read TGCAGCCTTCCAGGGGCGGGCCAAGAGACCCAGTACTTC. Translation gives CSLPGAGQETQYF.

This chain connects TRBV7-8 to TRBJ2-1; D assignment may be TRBD1 or TRBD2 (5 bases each). Gene TRBJ2-7 matches the end of the DNA better, so the J call may be wrong. Germline V gene sequence: CDR1 SGHVS, CDR2 FQNEAQ. The CDR3 covers 17 residues. The CDR3 sequence: CASSLAFEGRASYEQYF. The CDR3 DNA sequence: TGTGCCAGCAGCTTAGCGTTCGAGGGGCGCGCATCCTACGAGCAGTACTTC.

The chain couples TRBV3-1 to TRBJ2-1; 10 bases align to TRBD2. CDR1 and CDR2 from the germline V gene are LGHDT and YNNKEL (reference sequence). V trimming: 4 bases; J trimming: 2 bases; junction bases outside the gene matches: 5. The CDR3 spans 16 residues. In nucleotides, the CDR3 is TGTGCCAGCAGCCCCCCCGGACTAGCGGCCTACAATGAGCAGTTCTTC. Its protein product is CASSPPGLAAYNEQFF.

This clonotype was found a few times. The V gene is TRBV30, the J gene TRBJ2-1; TRBD2 agrees at 9 bases. This CDR3 contains 17 residues. V was clipped by 7 bases and J by 5 bases; unmatched bases: 18. The V gene's germline CDR1 is GTSNPN and CDR2 SVGIG (reference sequence). The CDR3 nucleotides read TGTGCCTTCGCGGGGACTACTAGGACTAGCGAAAACAATGAGCAGTTCTTC. Residues: CAFAGTTRTSENNEQFF. Together with reference TRBV30 and TRBJ2-1, the CDR3 gives the full variable domain: SQTIHQWPATLVQPVGSPLSLECTVEGTSNPNLYWYRQAAGRGLQLLFYSVGIGQISSEVPQNLSASRPQDRQFILSSKKLLLSDSGFYLCAFAGTTRTSENNEQFFGPGTRLTVL.

The chain has TRBV7-6 and TRBJ1-4, with D possibly matching TRBD1 (6 bases). The CDR3 covers 19 residues. Germline CDR1 SGHVS, CDR2 FNYEAQ. V was trimmed by 5 bases and J by 1 base, leaving 23 bases between them. CDR3 sequence reads: CASSPRENRVARTNEKLFF. In nucleotides, the CDR3 is TGTGCCAGCAGCCCGCGGGAAAACAGGGTTGCGCGAACTAATGAAAAACTGTTTTTT.

This clonotype was seen a handful of times. The chain links TRBV14 to TRBJ2-7; D ambiguous. Germline CDR1 and CDR2: SGHDN and FVKESK. The CDR3 has 11 amino acids. Trimming cost V 6 bases and J 5 bases, with 8 bases left between them. Here the CDR3 reads CASSGFNEQYF. For the CDR3, the DNA is TGTGCCAGCAGTGGTTTTAACGAGCAGTACTTC.

V gene TRBV3-1 combines with J gene TRBJ1-2; 7 nucleotides match TRBD1. The CDR3 consists of 15 residues. Germline assignment: CDR1 LGHDT and CDR2 YNNKEL (reference sequence). V shed 4 bases and J 1 base; nucleotides not matched to a gene: 6. The CDR3 region is CASSLRQGDNYGYTF. The CDR3 DNA follows: TGTGCCAGCAGCCTCCGACAGGGCGATAACTATGGCTACACCTTC.

The chain employs TRBV28 and TRBJ2-2; D gene unclear. With 5 bases removed from V and 0 bases from J, the gap between germline ends came to 13 bases. CDR3 length: 16 amino acids. CDR1 and CDR2 (germline): MDHEN, SYDVKM. CDR3 loop: CASSPLKGANTGELFF. The CDR3 DNA reads as TGTGCCAGCAGTCCTCTGAAGGGCGCGAACACCGGGGAGCTGTTTTTT.

The chain employs TRBV6-2 or TRBV6-3 and TRBJ2-4; the D is unclear. The V gene lost 5 bases and the J gene lost 16 bases, with 18 bases spanning the gap. The CDR3 extends over 12 amino acids. CDR1 and CDR2 (germline): MNHEY, SVGEGT. The CDR3 DNA follows: TGTGCCAGCAGTCAGGCCTCGGGTTCGTGTTACTTC. Its translation is CASSQASGSCYF.

This chain links TRBV4-1 with TRBJ1-2; D is unclear. Germline values: CDR1 MGHRA, CDR2 YSYEKL. The ends were cut back, 0 bases at V and 7 bases at J, with 12 bases in the middle. There are 14 residues in the CDR3. CDR3 region: CASSQDSGMGGYTF. The CDR3 DNA follows: TGCGCCAGCAGCCAAGATTCGGGGATGGGTGGCTACACCTTC.

This chain joins TRBV19 and TRBJ2-5, with 9 bases lining up with TRBD2. Near its end, the DNA agrees better with TRBJ2-1, so the J call may be wrong. The germline gives CDR1 LNHDA, CDR2 SQIVND (reference sequence). The CDR3 sequence is 17 residues long. Written as DNA, the CDR3 is TGTGCCAGTAGTATAGCCGATATAGCGGGAGCCGGCGATGAGCAGTTCTTC. This encodes CASSIADIAGAGDEQFF.